The source of this T cell receptor beta chain is a study of spatial heterogeneity in lung cancer. The time point: blood at routine non-recurrence follow-up after resection. The input material, whole RNA from tumor, nontumor lung or frozen PBMC, was sequenced unsorted. Per germline, CDR1 SGHTA and CDR2 FQGNSA. The CDR3 extends over 14 amino acids. Trimming cost V 5 bases and J 2 bases, with 12 bases left between them. MiXCR was run by TCRdb on the 5' RACE reads, yielding one entry per CDR3 protein. The sample consists of roughly 120,000 distinct CDR3 sequences, 12% of them appearing once. The table lists this clonotype with many counts.

This TCR was sampled from a male donor with early-stage non-small cell lung cancer. The sequencing here drew on PBMCs, taken at follow-up. The chain has TRBV7-2 and TRBJ2-5; D ambiguous. The CDR3 nucleotides read TGTGCCAGCAGCAACCCCCGATATCAAGAGACCCAGTACTTC. Protein sequence: CASSNPRYQETQYF.